The sequence of this T cell receptor beta chain was determined in a study of blood T cell repertoires in COVID-19. CDR1 and CDR2 from the germline V gene are MNHEY and SVGEGT. This CDR3 contains 14 residues. Trimming took 2 bases from V and 6 from J; bases not matched to a gene: 4. In the authors' workflow: Amplification from reference gene primers served as the basis for estimated nucleated cell counts. Only in-frame clones appear in the TCRdb table, and some are missing; sequencing was by immunoSEQ multiplex PCR. The V and J calls and clone size were taken over from that table, and D and trimming were inferred from the DNA. The table includes around 20,000 clones, 82% detected once.

The sequencing input was peripheral blood. V is TRBV6-2 or TRBV6-3 and J is TRBJ2-1; the match to TRBD2 covers 7 bases. The source is a human donor in a cohort sampled during active COVID-19. The CDR3 DNA sequence: TGTGCCAGCAGTTACGGCCAGCGGGGCAATGAGCAGTTCTTC. It translates to CASSYGQRGNEQFF.